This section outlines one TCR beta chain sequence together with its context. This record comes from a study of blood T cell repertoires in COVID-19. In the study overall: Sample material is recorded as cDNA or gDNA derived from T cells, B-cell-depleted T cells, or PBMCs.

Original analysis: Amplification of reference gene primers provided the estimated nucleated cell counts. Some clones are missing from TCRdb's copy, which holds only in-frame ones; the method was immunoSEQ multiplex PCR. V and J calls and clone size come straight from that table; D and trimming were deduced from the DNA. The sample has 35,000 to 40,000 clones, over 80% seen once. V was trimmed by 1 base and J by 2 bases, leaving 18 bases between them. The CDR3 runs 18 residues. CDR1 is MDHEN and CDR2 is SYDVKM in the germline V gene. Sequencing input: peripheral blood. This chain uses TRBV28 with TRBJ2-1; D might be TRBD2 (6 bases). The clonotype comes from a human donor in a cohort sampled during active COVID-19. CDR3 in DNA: TGTGCCAGCAGTTTATACGGCGGGTCGGGAGCAGCCTACAATGAGCAGTTCTTC. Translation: CASSLYGGSGAAYNEQFF. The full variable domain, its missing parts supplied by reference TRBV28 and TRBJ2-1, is DVKVTQSSRYLVKRTGEKVFLECVQDMDHENMFWYRQDPGLGLRLIYFSYDVKMKEKGDIPEGYSVSREKKERFSLILESASTNQTSMYLCASSLYGGSGAAYNEQFFGPGTRLTVL.